The T cell receptor beta chain under discussion was sequenced for a study of OX40 agonist ivuxolimab in advanced cancers. As for the study more broadly: The costimulatory receptor OX40 (CD134) was targeted by ivuxolimab, a fully human IgG2 agonistic monoclonal antibody. Intravenous ivuxolimab was administered to patients every 2 weeks at six dose levels: 0.01, 0.1, 0.3, 1.5, 3 and 10 mg/kg. Among the approximately 50 dose-escalation patients, about 19 had hepatocellular carcinoma, roughly 15 melanoma, 9 renal cell carcinoma and 9 head and neck cancer. The dose-escalation cohort was roughly 83% male with a mean age of roughly 60 years, ranging from roughly 23 to 79. Prior anti-PD-1, anti-PD-L1 or anti-CTLA-4 therapy was permitted, and 40% of dose-escalation patients had received checkpoint inhibitors. Partial responses occurred in three dose-escalation patients, of whom one had hepatocellular carcinoma and two had cutaneous melanoma. Peripheral TCRbeta sequencing was intended to test whether TCR sequence diversity was altered and clonal T-cell expansion was caused by ivuxolimab. The paper covers the monotherapy dose-escalation part of the phase I ivuxolimab trial, which included N ≈ 52 patients.

With regard to this clone: Its antigen has not been determined. No per-base quality is available; no much larger clone lies one base away.

The trial excluded patients who had a history of autoimmune disease or were on systemic immunosuppression. In every dose cohort, peripheral blood was drawn for TCR sequencing at baseline, cycle 4 day 1, and cycle 7 day 1. Samples came from an open-label, multicenter, first-in-human phase I dose-escalation trial of ivuxolimab. Adults with locally advanced or metastatic melanoma, renal cell carcinoma, hepatocellular carcinoma or head and neck squamous cell carcinoma were enrolled in the trial. Before TCR sequencing, CD4+ T cells and CD8+ T cells from peripheral blood were sorted into separate populations. Clipping removes 2 bases from V and 1 base from J, with 6 as the unmatched junction base count. From cysteine to phenylalanine, the CDR3 is 16 amino acids long. Only the CDR3 DNA stays, 48 bases, in frame from base 1. In the germline V gene, CDR1 corresponds to SGHTA and CDR2 to FQGNSA. Genomic DNA was extracted from sorted cells for sequencing of the TCRbeta CDR3 region. TCRbeta CDR3 regions were sequenced using the immunoSEQ Assay. Sourced from immuneACCESS, this table was stored by TCRdb with only in-frame sequences that have V and J called. A share of the clones is absent; for the studies checked, an unresolved V gene accounts for under half, and the remainder has no known explanation. The sample contains about 13,000 clones, over 60% of them found a single time. The ten biggest clones cover 39% of the sample.

General conclusions and limits of the study: Clonal expansion of both CD4+ and CD8+ blood T cells was observed from baseline to week 6 at doses 0.1 to 3.0 mg/kg. In the 0.1-3.0 mg/kg groups, partial responders had among the lowest normalized peripheral clonal expansion, particularly in CD8+ T cells. Low levels of normalized T-cell clonal expansion were also seen in some patients who did not respond. After ivuxolimab, expanded clones were on average more numerous among CD8+ T cells than among CD4+ T cells. The antigen specificity of the peripheral T cells that underwent clonal expansion was not determined.

The receptor comes from an adult with an advanced solid tumor such as melanoma, head and neck, liver or kidney cancer. The chain was built from TRBV7-2 and TRBJ1-1; TRBD1 lines up with 8 middle nucleotides. This specimen consisted of CD4+ or CD8+ T cells sorted from blood, obtained in a trial of the OX40 agonist ivuxolimab. Here the CDR3 is given as CASSLSTGEPNTEAFF. The sequence in DNA is TGTGCCAGCAGCTTATCGACAGGGGAACCGAACACTGAAGCTTTCTTT.